The 27 T cell receptor beta chains in this list originate from one sample, sequenced in a study of cytomegalovirus exposure and HLA in healthy donors. This PCR relied on a set of 60 Vbeta primers and 13 Jbeta primers. Sequencing was performed with immunoSEQ multiplex PCR; in TCRdb, only in-frame clones are kept and a portion is missing. The sample includes approximately 88,000 clones, 80% of them seen just once. Sample: PBMCs. All receptors come from a man aged 18 to 30 in good health and CMV-seronegative.

This rearrangement joins TRBV6-6 to TRBJ1-2; tentatively, D is TRBD1 (6 bases). The CDR3 has 12 amino acids. V lost 11 bases and J lost 8, with 18 bases in between. The germline V gene has CDR1 MNHNY and CDR2 SVGAGI (reference sequence). The DNA for the CDR3 is TGTGCCGGAAGGACAGCTTATGGAGGCTACACCTTC. This translates into CAGRTAYGGYTF.

The rearrangement uses TRBV6-5 and TRBJ2-7, with 7 bases aligning to TRBD1. Germline CDR1 reads MNHEY; CDR2 reads SVGAGI. The CDR3 covers 15 residues. V lost 4 bases, J lost 4 bases, and 10 bases stayed unmatched. The CDR3 nucleotides are TGTGCCAGCAGTTCCTCCGGGACAGCGACTTACGAGCAGTACTTC. It codes for CASSSSGTATYEQYF.

The chain is built from TRBV6-6 and TRBJ1-2; 7 positions match TRBD1. V lost 5 bases, J lost 4 bases, and 7 bases stayed unmatched. The CDR3 runs to 14 residues. From germline, CDR1 is MNHNY and CDR2 SVGAGI (reference sequence). CDR3 protein: CASSPTTGSYGYTF. In DNA, the CDR3 is TGTGCCAGCAGTCCTACGACAGGGAGCTATGGCTACACCTTC.

The V and J genes are TRBV7-2 and TRBJ1-6, with 9 nucleotides matching TRBD1. This CDR3 has 16 amino acids. Per the germline V gene, CDR1 is SGHTA and CDR2 is FQGNSA. V dropped 5 bases and J dropped 7; count of bases not matched to a gene: 9. In DNA form, the CDR3 reads TGTGCCAGCAGCATTGACAGGGGGGTCCCGAATTCACCCCTCCACTTT. It specifies CASSIDRGVPNSPLHF.

In its sample, this clone was seen once. The chain combines TRBV2 with TRBJ2-3, with TRBD2 matching over 13 bases. The V segment lost 7 bases and the J segment 5 bases; nucleotides outside the gene matches: 9. The germline V gene has CDR1 SNHLY and CDR2 FYNNEI. This CDR3 contains 16 residues. CDR3 in DNA: TGTGCCAGCATCAGTCCGGGACTAGCGGGGAAAGATACGCAGTATTTT. It encodes CASISPGLAGKDTQYF.

This clone was counted a single time. This chain joins TRBV29-1 and TRBJ2-5; TRBD1 matches at 11 bases. V was pared by 4 bases and J by 1 base, with 11 bases of the junction left unmatched. The CDR3 runs to 17 residues. The V gene's germline CDR1 is SQVTM and CDR2 ANQGSEA. CDR3 DNA: TGCAGCGTTGCTCGGACAGGGGGCGCGATTCTCCAAGAGACCCAGTACTTC. It yields the protein CSVARTGGAILQETQYF.

Only one count was recorded for this clone. This chain links TRBV5-4 with TRBJ2-6; 8 bases align to TRBD2. CDR1 and CDR2 (germline): SGHNT, YYREEE (reference sequence). The CDR3 extends over 18 amino acids. The J segment lost 0 bases and the V segment lost 2 bases, leaving 7 bases of the junction unmatched. DNA of the CDR3: TGTGCCAGCAGCTTTGGTGGCGGGGGGATCTCTGGGGCCAACGTCCTGACTTTC. This codes for CASSFGGGGISGANVLTF.

Notes on this clone: One junction end does not reproduce the germline sequence, and a read error may be involved. The genes are TRBV7-9 and TRBJ2-3, with D possibly TRBD2 on 5 matching bases. Germline CDR1 reads SEHNR; CDR2 reads FQNEAQ (reference sequence). This CDR3 is built from 16 residues. CDR3 nucleotides: TGTTCCAGCAGCTTAGCGCCAGATTCTAGCACAGATACGCAGTATTTT. Protein sequence: CSSSLAPDSSTDTQYF.

This clone turned up a few times. The chain joins TRBV5-8 to TRBJ2-3, with D tentatively TRBD2 (6 bases). Germline V CDR1 and CDR2: SGHTS, YDEGEE. The length of the CDR3 is 15 residues. V was clipped by 1 base and J by 2 bases, with 11 bases between them. The CDR3 nucleotides read TGTGCCAGCAGCTTGTCTGGGACTTCCACAGATACGCAGTATTTT. Protein sequence: CASSLSGTSTDTQYF.

CDR3 sequence reads: CASSSQGYPINEKLFF. The CDR3 nucleotides are TGTGCCAGCAGCTCACAGGGGTATCCCATTAATGAAAAACTGTTTTTT. V usage is TRBV7-8 and J usage is TRBJ1-4, with 7 bases lining up with TRBD1. The germline V gene encodes CDR1 SGHVS and CDR2 FQNEAQ. This CDR3 region has 16 residues. V gave up 4 bases and J gave up 4 bases; unmatched junction bases: 9.

V and J are TRBV6-5 and TRBJ1-5; perhaps TRBD1 as D (5 bases). Germline V gene data show CDR1 as MNHEY and CDR2 as SVGAGI. The length of the CDR3 is 12 residues. Trimming pared 9 bases from V and 4 bases from J, leaving 10 bases between. The CDR3 reads CASRQPNQPQHF. The CDR3 DNA is TGTGCCAGTCGACAGCCAAATCAGCCCCAGCATTTT.

The chain combines TRBV11-2 with TRBJ2-1; 9 nucleotides agree with TRBD1. Germline V CDR1 and CDR2: SGHAT, FQNNGV. The CDR3 contains 17 residues. The ends lost 5 bases at V and 10 bases at J; junction bases unmatched: 18. The CDR3 DNA reads TGTGCCAGCAGCCCTTGGACAGGGGACGAGGAGGGCTTCGAGCAGTTCTTC. Protein product: CASSPWTGDEEGFEQFF.

The chain employs TRBV6-6 and TRBJ1-6; no definite D call. V lost 2 bases and J lost 6, with 8 bases in between. Germline CDR1 MNHNY, CDR2 SVGAGI (reference sequence). The CDR3 totals 14 residues. The CDR3 spells CASSYGRSNSPLHF. The CDR3 DNA sequence: TGTGCCAGCAGTTACGGCAGGTCTAATTCACCCCTCCACTTT.

The chain links TRBV7-9 to TRBJ2-1; perhaps TRBD2 as D (7 bases). V lost 1 base to trimming and J lost 1 base, with 17 bases between them. The CDR3 covers 18 residues. Germline lookup yields CDR1 SEHNR and CDR2 FQNEAQ (reference sequence). Here the CDR3 DNA reads TGTGCCAGCAGCTTAGGTACGGGGGGCTTTTATTCCTACAATGAGCAGTTCTTC. This encodes CASSLGTGGFYSYNEQFF.

The gene calls are TRBV7-9 and TRBJ2-2; D may be TRBD1 (7 bases). V gave up 5 bases and J gave up 2 bases, with 12 bases separating them. The CDR3 spans 15 residues. Germline V gene sequence: CDR1 SEHNR, CDR2 FQNEAQ (reference sequence). The CDR3 sequence: CASSPQGGNTGELFF. The CDR3 DNA reads as TGTGCCAGCAGCCCCCAGGGGGGAAACACCGGGGAGCTGTTTTTT.

This clone was observed once. The chain links TRBV6-5 to TRBJ1-3, with a tentative D call TRBD1 (6 bases). The CDR3 spans 14 residues. Deletions cut 1 base from V and 2 bases from J, with 6 bases between. Germline lookup yields CDR1 MNHEY and CDR2 SVGAGI. The CDR3, as DNA: TGTGCCAGCAGTTACTACAGGGCTGGAAACACCATATATTTT. Translated: CASSYYRAGNTIYF.

The chain links TRBV5-1 to TRBJ2-7; 7 positions match TRBD2. The V gene end was trimmed by 4 bases and the J gene end by 0 bases; junction bases not matched to a gene: 13. The CDR3 extends over 17 amino acids. The germline V gene has CDR1 SGHRS and CDR2 YFSETQ. This chain's CDR3 is CASSKISGTNPSYEQYF. Here the CDR3 DNA reads TGCGCCAGCAGCAAGATCTCCGGGACTAATCCCTCCTACGAGCAGTACTTC.

The gene calls are TRBV9 and TRBJ2-3; 10 bases are shared with TRBD1. The V and J ends lost 5 bases and 2 bases, in that order; junction bases with no gene match: 5. Per the germline V gene, CDR1 is SGDLS and CDR2 is YYNGEE. The CDR3 sequence is 15 residues long. The CDR3, as DNA: TGTGCCAGCAGTGTTGGGACAGGGGCCACAGATACGCAGTATTTT. Translated: CASSVGTGATDTQYF.

The chain links TRBV7-3 to TRBJ2-7; 7 nucleotides align to TRBD2. The germline gives CDR1 SGHTA, CDR2 FQGTGA. CDR3 length: 17 amino acids. With V trimmed by 5 bases and J by 7 bases, 20 bases remained unmatched. CDR3 loop: CASSPKSGTTGMGEQYF. The DNA for the CDR3 is TGTGCCAGCAGCCCAAAATCAGGGACTACGGGAATGGGGGAGCAGTACTTC.

Note on this clone: One end of the junction fails to match germline, which may point to a read error. V usage is TRBV7-9 and J usage is TRBJ1-4, with 7 positions matching TRBD1. CDR1 and CDR2 (germline): SEHNR, FQNEAQ (reference sequence). The CDR3 contains 15 residues. CDR3 DNA sequence: TGTTCCAGCAGTCGACAGGGAAAGACTAATGAAAAACTGTTTTTT. This translates into CSSSRQGKTNEKLFF.

In its sample, this clone was seen a few times. The chain links TRBV14 to TRBJ2-3, with 7 bases that match TRBD2. V lost 4 bases to trimming and J lost 1 base; unmatched junction nucleotides: 11. The germline V gene has CDR1 SGHDN and CDR2 FVKESK. CDR3 size: 17 residues. CDR3 in amino acids: CASSLRGGEGGTDTQYF. CDR3 coding DNA: TGTGCCAGCAGCCTCCGCGGGGGTGAAGGCGGCACAGATACGCAGTATTTT.

This rearrangement joins TRBV27 to TRBJ2-7; 8 positions agree with TRBD1. The CDR3 has 15 residues. Germline lookup yields CDR1 MNHEY and CDR2 SMNVEV (reference sequence). J gave up 2 bases and V 5 bases, and 8 bases lay outside the gene matches. CDR3 DNA: TGTGCCAGCAGTCCCGGACAGGGAAAAGCCTACGAGCAGTACTTC. This encodes CASSPGQGKAYEQYF.

V usage is TRBV18 and J usage is TRBJ2-7; TRBD1 matches at 12 bases. The CDR3 runs 16 residues. Germline assignment: CDR1 KGHSH and CDR2 LQKENI. Trimming took 4 bases from V and 7 from J; bases not matched to a gene: 11. The chain's CDR3 is CASSLLGGTGGFEQYF. CDR3 nucleotides: TGTGCCAGCTCACTACTCGGCGGGACAGGGGGCTTTGAGCAGTACTTC. Full variable domain (outside the CDR3, taken from reference TRBV18 and TRBJ2-7): NAGVMQNPRHLVRRRGQEARLRCSPMKGHSHVYWYRQLPEEGLKFMVYLQKENIIDESGMPKERFSAEFPKEGPSILRIQQVVRGDSAAYFCASSLLGGTGGFEQYFGPGTRLTVT.

In DNA form, the CDR3 reads TGTGCCAGCAGCCACAGGGCCCTCAGCTCCTACGAGCAGTACTTC. This sequence encodes CASSHRALSSYEQYF. The rearrangement uses TRBV5-8 and TRBJ2-7, with a possible D match to TRBD1 (6 bases). The V end was cut by 4 bases, the J end by 0 bases, with 14 bases between. The germline CDR1 and CDR2 sequences are SGHTS and YDEGEE. The CDR3 is 15 amino acids.

This rearrangement joins TRBV15 to TRBJ1-5; 9 bases line up with TRBD1. The ends lost 1 base at V and 3 bases at J; junction bases unmatched: 1. Germline assignment: CDR1 LNHNV and CDR2 YYDKDF (reference sequence). CDR3 length: 15 amino acids. CDR3 DNA sequence: TGTGCCACCAGCAGAGGGGACAGGGACAATCAGCCCCAGCATTTT. Residues: CATSRGDRDNQPQHF.

J is TRBJ2-3 and V is TRBV2; possibly TRBD2 for D (5 bases). Deletions cut 5 bases from V and 2 bases from J, with 11 bases between. There are 14 residues in the CDR3. In germline, CDR1 is SNHLY, CDR2 FYNNEI. CDR3 sequence (DNA): TGTGCCAGCAGTTTCGGTAGCGACACAGATACGCAGTATTTT. This encodes CASSFGSDTDTQYF.

The V and J genes are TRBV4-2 and TRBJ2-3; 12 bases are a match to TRBD2. The germline CDR1 and CDR2 sequences are LGHNA and YNFKEQ. The V and J ends lost 0 bases and 6 bases, in that order; junction bases with no gene match: 13. The CDR3 is 19 residues long. In DNA, the CDR3 is TGTGCCAGCAGCCAAGATATAAGTACGGCTAGCGGGGGGGCCGATACGCAGTATTTT. Its translation: CASSQDISTASGGADTQYF.